This TCR beta chain stems from a study of T cell responses to AZD1222 COVID-19 vaccine. Study-wide context: Recipients boosted at about 4 weeks or about 12 weeks are pooled. The study's findings and limits: Just a handful of AZD1222 recipients tested seropositive at baseline. Spike regions recognized by vaccine-associated CD4 TCRs spanned the protein, led by 160-218 and 743-854. With two AZD1222 doses given, Spike-specific TCR breadth and depth both rose.

Points on this clone: Its antigen is undetermined.

Germline V CDR1 and CDR2: LNHDA, SQIVND (reference sequence). The V segment lost 6 bases and the J segment 2 bases; nucleotides outside the gene matches: 20. This CDR3 is 20 amino acids long. Only in-frame clones appear in the TCRdb table, and some are missing; sequencing was by immunoSEQ multiplex PCR. The table lists approximately 140,000 clones, 91% of them singletons, with about 1.5% in the top ten. The source of this sequence is an adult in good health. V usage is TRBV19 and J usage is TRBJ2-1; TRBD2 matches 9 bases. Sequences were derived from peripheral blood, sampled on day 0 of AZD1222 vaccination. The CDR3 spells CASSTLRSSGLASAYNEQFF. CDR3 DNA: TGTGCCAGTAGCACCCTAAGGTCATCGGGACTAGCAAGCGCCTACAATGAGCAGTTCTTC.